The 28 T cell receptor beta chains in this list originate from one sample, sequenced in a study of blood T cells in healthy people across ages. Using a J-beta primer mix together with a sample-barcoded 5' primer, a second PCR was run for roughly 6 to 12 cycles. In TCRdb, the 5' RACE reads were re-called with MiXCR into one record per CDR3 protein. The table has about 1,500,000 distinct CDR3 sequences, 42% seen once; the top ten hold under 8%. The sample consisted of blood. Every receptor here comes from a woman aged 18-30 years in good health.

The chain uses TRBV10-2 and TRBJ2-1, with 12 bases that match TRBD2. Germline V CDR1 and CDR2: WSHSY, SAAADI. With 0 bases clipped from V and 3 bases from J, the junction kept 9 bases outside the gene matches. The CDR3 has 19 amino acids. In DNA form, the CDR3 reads TGCGCCAGCAGTGAGTCGACTAGCGGGAGAAACGGGGGCTACAATGAGCAGTTCTTC. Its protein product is CASSESTSGRNGGYNEQFF.

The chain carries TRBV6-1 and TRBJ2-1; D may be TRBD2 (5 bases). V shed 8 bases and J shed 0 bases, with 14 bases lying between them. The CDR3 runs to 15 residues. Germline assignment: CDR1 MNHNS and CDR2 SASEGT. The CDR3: CASVGSESSYNEQFF. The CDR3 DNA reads TGTGCCAGCGTGGGTAGCGAGAGCTCCTACAATGAGCAGTTCTTC.

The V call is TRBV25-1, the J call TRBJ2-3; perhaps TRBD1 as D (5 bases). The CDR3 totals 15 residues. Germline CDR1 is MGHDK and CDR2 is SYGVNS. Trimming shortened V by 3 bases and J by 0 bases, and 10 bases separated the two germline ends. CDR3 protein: CASSDAGLSTDTQYF. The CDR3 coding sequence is TGTGCCAGCAGTGATGCAGGGCTAAGCACAGATACGCAGTATTTT.

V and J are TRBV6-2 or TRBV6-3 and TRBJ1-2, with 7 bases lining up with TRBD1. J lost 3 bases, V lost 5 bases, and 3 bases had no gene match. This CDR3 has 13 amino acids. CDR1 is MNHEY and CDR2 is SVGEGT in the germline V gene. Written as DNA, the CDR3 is TGTGCCAGCAGTGCCGACAGGGACTATGGCTACACCTTC. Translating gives CASSADRDYGYTF.

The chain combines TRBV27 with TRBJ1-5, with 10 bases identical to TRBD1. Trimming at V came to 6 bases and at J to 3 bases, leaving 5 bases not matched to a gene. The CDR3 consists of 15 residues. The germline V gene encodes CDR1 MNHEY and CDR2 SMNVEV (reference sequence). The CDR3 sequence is CASRGQGTINQPQHF. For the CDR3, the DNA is TGTGCCAGCAGGGGACAGGGGACTATCAATCAGCCCCAGCATTTT.

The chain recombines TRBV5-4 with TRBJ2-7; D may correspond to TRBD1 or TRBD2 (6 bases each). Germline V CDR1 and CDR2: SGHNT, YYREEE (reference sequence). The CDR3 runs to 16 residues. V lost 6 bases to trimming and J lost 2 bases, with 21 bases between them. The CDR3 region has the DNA TGTGCCAGCATCTATTCTCCTAGGGGGGAAACCTACGAGCAGTACTTC. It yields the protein CASIYSPRGETYEQYF.

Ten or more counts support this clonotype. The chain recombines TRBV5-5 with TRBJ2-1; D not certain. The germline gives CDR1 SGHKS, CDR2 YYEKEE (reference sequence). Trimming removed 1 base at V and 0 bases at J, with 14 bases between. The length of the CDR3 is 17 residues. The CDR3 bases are TGTGCCAGCAGCTTGCGCTCGGCGGTCAGCTCCTACAATGAGCAGTTCTTC. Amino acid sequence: CASSLRSAVSSYNEQFF.

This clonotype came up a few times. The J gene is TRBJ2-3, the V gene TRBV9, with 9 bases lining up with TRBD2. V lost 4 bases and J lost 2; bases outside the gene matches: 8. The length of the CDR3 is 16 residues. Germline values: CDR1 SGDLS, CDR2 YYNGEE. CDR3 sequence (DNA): TGTGCCAGCAGCATCCAGGCTAGCGGGGACACAGATACGCAGTATTTT. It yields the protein CASSIQASGDTDTQYF.

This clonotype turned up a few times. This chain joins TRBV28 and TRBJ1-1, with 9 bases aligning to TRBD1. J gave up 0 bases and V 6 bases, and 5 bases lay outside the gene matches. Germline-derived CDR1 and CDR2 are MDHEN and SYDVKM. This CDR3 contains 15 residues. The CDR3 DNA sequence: TGTGCCAGCAGCCCGACAGGGGGAATGAACACTGAAGCTTTCTTT. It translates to CASSPTGGMNTEAFF.

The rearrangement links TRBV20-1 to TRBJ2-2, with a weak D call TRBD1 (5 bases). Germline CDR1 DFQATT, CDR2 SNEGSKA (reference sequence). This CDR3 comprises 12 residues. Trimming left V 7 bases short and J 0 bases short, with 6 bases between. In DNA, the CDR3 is TGCAGTGTAGGGGCGAACACCGGGGAGCTGTTTTTT. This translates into CSVGANTGELFF.

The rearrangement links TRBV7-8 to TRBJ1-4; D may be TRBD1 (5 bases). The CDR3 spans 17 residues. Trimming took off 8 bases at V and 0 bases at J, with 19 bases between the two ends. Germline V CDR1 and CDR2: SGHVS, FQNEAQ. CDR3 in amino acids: CASAISTAVATNEKLFF. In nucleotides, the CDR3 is TGTGCCAGCGCCATCTCGACAGCCGTTGCAACTAATGAAAAACTGTTTTTT.

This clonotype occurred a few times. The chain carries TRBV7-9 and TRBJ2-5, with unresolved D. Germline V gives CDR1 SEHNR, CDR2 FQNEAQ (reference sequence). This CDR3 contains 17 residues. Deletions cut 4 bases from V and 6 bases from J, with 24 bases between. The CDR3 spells CASSSPRILTSRQTQYF. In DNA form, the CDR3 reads TGTGCCAGCAGCTCGCCCCGTATACTAACTTCGAGGCAGACCCAGTACTTC.

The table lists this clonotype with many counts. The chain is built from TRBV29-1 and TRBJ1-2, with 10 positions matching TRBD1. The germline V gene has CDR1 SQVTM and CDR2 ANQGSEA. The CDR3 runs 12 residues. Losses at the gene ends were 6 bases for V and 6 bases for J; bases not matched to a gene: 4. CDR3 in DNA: TGCAGCGTCCAGGACAGGGGGAATGGCTACACCTTC. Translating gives CSVQDRGNGYTF.

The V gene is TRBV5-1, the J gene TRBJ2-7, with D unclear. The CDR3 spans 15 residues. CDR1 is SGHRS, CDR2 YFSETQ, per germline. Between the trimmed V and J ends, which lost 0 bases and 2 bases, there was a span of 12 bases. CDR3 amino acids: CASSLGQDSPYEQYF. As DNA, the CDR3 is TGCGCCAGCAGCTTGGGACAAGATTCCCCCTACGAGCAGTACTTC.

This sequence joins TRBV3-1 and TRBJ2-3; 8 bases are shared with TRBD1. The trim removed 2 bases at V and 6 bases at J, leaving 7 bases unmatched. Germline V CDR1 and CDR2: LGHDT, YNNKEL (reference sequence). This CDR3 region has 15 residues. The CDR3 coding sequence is TGTGCCAGCAGCCAACAGGGGGCCTTACCCGATACGCAGTATTTT. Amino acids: CASSQQGALPDTQYF.

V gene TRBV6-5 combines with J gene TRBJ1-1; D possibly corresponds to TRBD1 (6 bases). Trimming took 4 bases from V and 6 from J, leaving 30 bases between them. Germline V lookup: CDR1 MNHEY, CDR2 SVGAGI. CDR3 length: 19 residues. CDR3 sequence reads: CASSCYLGTPTNGGSEAFF. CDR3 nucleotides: TGTGCCAGCAGTTGTTATCTCGGGACACCTACCAATGGGGGCTCTGAAGCTTTCTTT.

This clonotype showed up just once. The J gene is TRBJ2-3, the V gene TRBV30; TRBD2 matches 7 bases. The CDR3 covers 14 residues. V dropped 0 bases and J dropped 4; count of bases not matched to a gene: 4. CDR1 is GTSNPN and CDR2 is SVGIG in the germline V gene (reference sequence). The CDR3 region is CAWSVGLAADTQYF. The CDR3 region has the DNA TGTGCCTGGAGTGTCGGGCTAGCGGCAGATACGCAGTATTTT.

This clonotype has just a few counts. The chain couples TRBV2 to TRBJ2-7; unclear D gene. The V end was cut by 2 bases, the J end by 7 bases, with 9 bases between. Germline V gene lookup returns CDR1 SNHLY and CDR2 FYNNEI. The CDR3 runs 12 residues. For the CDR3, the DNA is TGTGCCAGCAGTGAATTACCCGGGGAGCAGTACTTC. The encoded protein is CASSELPGEQYF. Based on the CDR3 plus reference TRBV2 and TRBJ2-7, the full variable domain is EPEVTQTPSHQVTQMGQEVILRCVPISNHLYFYWYRQILGQKVEFLVSFYNNEISEKSEIFDDQFSVERPDGSNFTLKIRSTKLEDSAMYFCASSELPGEQYFGPGTRLTVT.

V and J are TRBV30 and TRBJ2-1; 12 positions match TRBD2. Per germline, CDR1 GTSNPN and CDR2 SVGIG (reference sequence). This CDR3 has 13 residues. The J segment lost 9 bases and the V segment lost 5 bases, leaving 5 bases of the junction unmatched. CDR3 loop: CAWDGLAGLEQFF. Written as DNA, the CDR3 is TGTGCCTGGGATGGACTAGCGGGGCTTGAGCAGTTCTTC.

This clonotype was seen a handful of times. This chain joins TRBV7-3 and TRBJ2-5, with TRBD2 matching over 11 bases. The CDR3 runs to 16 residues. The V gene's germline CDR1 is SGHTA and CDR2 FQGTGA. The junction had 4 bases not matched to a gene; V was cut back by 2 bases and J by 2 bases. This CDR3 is CASSLQGTSGQETQYF. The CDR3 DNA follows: TGTGCCAGCAGCTTACAAGGGACTAGCGGACAAGAGACCCAGTACTTC.

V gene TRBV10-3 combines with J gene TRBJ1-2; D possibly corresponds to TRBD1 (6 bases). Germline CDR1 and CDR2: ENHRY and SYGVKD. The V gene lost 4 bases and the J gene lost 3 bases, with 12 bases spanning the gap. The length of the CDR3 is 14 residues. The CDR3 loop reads CAISGRGPDYGYTF. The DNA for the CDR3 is TGTGCCATCAGTGGCAGGGGTCCGGACTATGGCTACACCTTC.

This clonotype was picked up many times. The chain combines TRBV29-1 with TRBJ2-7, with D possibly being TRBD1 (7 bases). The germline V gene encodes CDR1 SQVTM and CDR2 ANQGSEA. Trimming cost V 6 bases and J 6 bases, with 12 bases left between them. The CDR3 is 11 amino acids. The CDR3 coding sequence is TGCAGCGTGACAGGGACTCGCGAGCAGTACTTC. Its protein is CSVTGTREQYF.

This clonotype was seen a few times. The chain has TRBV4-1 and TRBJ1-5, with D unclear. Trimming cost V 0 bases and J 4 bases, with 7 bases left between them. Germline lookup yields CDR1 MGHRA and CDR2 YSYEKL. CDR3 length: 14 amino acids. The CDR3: CASSQEPGNQPQHF. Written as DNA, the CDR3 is TGCGCCAGCAGCCAAGAGCCGGGGAATCAGCCCCAGCATTTT.

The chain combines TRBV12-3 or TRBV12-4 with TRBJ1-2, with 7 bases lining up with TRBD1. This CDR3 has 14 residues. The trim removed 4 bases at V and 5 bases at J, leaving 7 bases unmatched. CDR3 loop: CASSSRQGPYGYTF. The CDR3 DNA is TGTGCCAGCAGTTCGAGACAGGGCCCTTATGGCTACACCTTC.

The CDR3 DNA is TGTGCCAGCAGTTTGTCCAGGAGGAACACTGAAGCTTTCTTT. Amino acids: CASSLSRRNTEAFF. The V call is TRBV12-3 or TRBV12-4, the J call TRBJ1-1; no definite D call. This CDR3 has 14 residues. V lost 3 bases to trimming and J lost 1 base, with 9 bases between them.

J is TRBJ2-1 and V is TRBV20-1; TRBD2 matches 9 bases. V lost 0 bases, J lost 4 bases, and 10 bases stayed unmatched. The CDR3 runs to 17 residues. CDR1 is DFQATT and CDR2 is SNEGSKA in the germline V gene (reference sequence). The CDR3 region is CSARDIAGVGMYNEQFF. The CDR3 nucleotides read TGCAGTGCTAGAGATATAGCGGGAGTAGGGATGTACAATGAGCAGTTCTTC.

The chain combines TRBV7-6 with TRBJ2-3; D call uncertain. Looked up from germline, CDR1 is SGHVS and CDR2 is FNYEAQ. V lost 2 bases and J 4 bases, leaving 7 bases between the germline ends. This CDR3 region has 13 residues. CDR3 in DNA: TGTGCCAGCAGCTTATCCATTCCAGATACGCAGTATTTT. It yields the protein CASSLSIPDTQYF.

This CDR3 is CASSEHTGELFF. CDR3 nucleotides: TGTGCCAGCAGCGAACACACCGGGGAGCTGTTTTTT. V is TRBV9 and J is TRBJ2-2; D not resolved. The CDR3 length is 12 residues. Germline V lookup: CDR1 SGDLS, CDR2 YYNGEE. Trimming left V 3 bases short and J 3 bases short, with 3 bases between.